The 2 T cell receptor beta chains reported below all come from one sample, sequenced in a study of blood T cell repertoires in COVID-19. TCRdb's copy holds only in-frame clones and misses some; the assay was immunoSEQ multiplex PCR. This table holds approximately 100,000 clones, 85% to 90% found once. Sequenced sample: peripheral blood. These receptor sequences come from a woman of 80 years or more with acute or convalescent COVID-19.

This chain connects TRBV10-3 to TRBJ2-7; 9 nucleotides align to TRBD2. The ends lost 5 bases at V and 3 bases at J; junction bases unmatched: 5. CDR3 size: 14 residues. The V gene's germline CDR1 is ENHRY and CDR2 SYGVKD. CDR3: CAISLAGEIYEQYF. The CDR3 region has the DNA TGTGCCATCAGTTTAGCGGGGGAAATCTACGAGCAGTACTTC.

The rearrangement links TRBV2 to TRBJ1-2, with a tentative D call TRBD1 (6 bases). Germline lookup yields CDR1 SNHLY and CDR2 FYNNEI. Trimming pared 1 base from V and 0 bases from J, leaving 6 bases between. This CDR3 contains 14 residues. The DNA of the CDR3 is TGTGCCAGCAGTGAAGGGACAGCTAACTATGGCTACACCTTC. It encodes CASSEGTANYGYTF.